A selection of T cell receptor beta chains follows, all from one sample in a study of T cell repertoires in cytomegalovirus infection. One entry per CDR3 protein, called by TCRdb with MiXCR from the reads. This table has a few hundred thousand distinct CDR3 sequences, more than 9% appearing once. Input material: PBMCs. The receptor set was obtained from a human donor in good health (CMV status not recorded). Some clones in this sample may be carry-over from other donors' samples. CDR3s include the opening cysteine and the closing phenylalanine or tryptophan. D genes are given only for firm matches. Only some rows state a clone size, as once, few, many or a class for expanded clones.

J: TRBJ2-5
V: TRBV3-1
size: NA
D: NA
DNA: TGTGCCAGCAGGCCCGAATTACAGGGTGGTCAAGAGACCCAGTACTTC
CDR3: CASRPELQGGQETQYF

J: TRBJ1-1
V: TRBV7-2
size: NA
D: NA
DNA: TGTGCCAGCAGGCCCCAGGGATCTGACACTGAAGCTTTCTTT
CDR3: CASRPQGSDTEAFF

J: TRBJ2-1
V: TRBV2
size: NA
D: TRBD2
DNA: TGTGCCAGCTTCAGCGGGGGGGCGGGCAATGAGCAGTTCTTC
CDR3: CASFSGGAGNEQFF

J: TRBJ2-5
V: TRBV7-2
size: many
D: TRBD1
DNA: TGTGCCAGCAGCTCCGACAGGGGCCAAGAGACCCAGTACTTC
CDR3: CASSSDRGQETQYF

J: TRBJ2-7
V: TRBV7-2
size: many
D: TRBD1
DNA: TGTGCCAGCAGCTCACAGGGGGCATACGAGCAGTACTTC
CDR3: CASSSQGAYEQYF

J: TRBJ2-1
V: TRBV7-3
size: few
D: NA
DNA: TGTGCCAGCAGCCCAGGGGTACAGCTTGAGCAGTTCTTC
CDR3: CASSPGVQLEQFF

J: TRBJ2-5
V: TRBV5-1
size: NA
D: NA
DNA: TGCGCCAGCAGCTTCGAAAAGACCCAGTACTTC
CDR3: CASSFEKTQYF

J: TRBJ2-6
V: TRBV18
size: many
D: TRBD1
DNA: TGTGCCAGCTCACCTGCCCCGGGACAGAGCTCTGGGGCCAACGTCCTGACTTTC
CDR3: CASSPAPGQSSGANVLTF

J: TRBJ1-5
V: TRBV6-1
size: few
D: NA
DNA: TGTGCCAGCAGCTGGGGAGCGAATCAGCCCCAGCATTTT
CDR3: CASSWGANQPQHF

J: TRBJ1-5
V: TRBV15
size: many
D: NA
DNA: TGTGCCACCAGCAGGGGTTATAGCAATCAGCCCCAGCATTTT
CDR3: CATSRGYSNQPQHF

J: TRBJ2-3
V: TRBV6-1
size: many
D: NA
DNA: TGTGCCAGCAAGGAGGGCCACACAGATACGCAGTATTTT
CDR3: CASKEGHTDTQYF

J: TRBJ1-2
V: TRBV9
size: few
D: NA
DNA: TGTGCCAGCAGCGGGGGGGGTCAAGCTAACTATGGCTACACCTTC
CDR3: CASSGGGQANYGYTF

J: TRBJ1-2
V: TRBV12-3/TRBV12-4
size: many
D: NA
DNA: TGTGCCAGCAGTTTAGCGCTCGGTGGCTACACCTTC
CDR3: CASSLALGGYTF

J: TRBJ2-7
V: TRBV7-2
size: many
D: NA
DNA: TGTGCCAGCAGCACACAGGGCTACGAGCAGTACTTC
CDR3: CASSTQGYEQYF

J: TRBJ2-3
V: TRBV20-1
size: few
D: NA
DNA: TGCAGTGCTAGACTTTTCAGCTCCAGGGATACGCAGTATTTT
CDR3: CSARLFSSRDTQYF

J: TRBJ2-7
V: TRBV7-2
size: NA
D: TRBD2
DNA: TGTGCCAGCAGCCCCGGGAGGGTTGGTTCCTACGAGCAGTACTTC
CDR3: CASSPGRVGSYEQYF